This T cell receptor (beta chain) was identified in a study of vaccination and CD4 T cells after COVID-19. On the study more broadly: Cells were stimulated with overlapping spike peptide pools from SARS-CoV-2, HCoV-NL63, HCoV-OC43 and HCoV-229E.

Treatment: roughly 11-day PBMC culture with coronavirus spike peptide pools or control peptides (ViraFEST assay). Points on this clonotype: The antigen is unknown.

Study results and caveats: Spike mono-reactivity was evident in 304 of the 307 vaccine-specific clones derived from convalescent patients. In median terms, SARS-CoV-2-reactive clonotypes went from about 20 to 38, a nonsignificant rise.

CDR1 and CDR2 (germline): WNHNN, SYGVQD (reference sequence). V shed 5 bases, J shed 6 bases, and the junction held 5 bases outside the gene matches. The CDR3 contains 13 residues. The assay that was used to sequence DNA from cultured CD4+ T cells was the Oncomine TCR Beta short-read assay. The genomic DNA was obtained from cultured CD4+ T cells by extraction with the QIAamp micro DNA kit. One entry per CDR3 protein results from TCRdb running MiXCR on the PCR reads. The sample holds about 26,000 distinct CDR3 sequences, about 40% seen once. This TCR was recovered from a human donor who had recovered from COVID-19. The material sequenced was CD4+ T cells from blood, cultured in vitro. The chain carries TRBV10-1 and TRBJ1-2, with 8 bases fitting TRBD1. The CDR3, as DNA: TGCGCCAGCAGTCGGACAGGGACGGATGGCTACACCTTC. Translation gives CASSRTGTDGYTF.